These 32 T cell receptor beta chains share one sample of origin, sequenced in a study of blood T cell repertoires in COVID-19. The protocol was immunoSEQ multiplex PCR, while the TCRdb copy is restricted to in-frame clones and leaves out a portion. The table includes 70,000 to 75,000 clones, 81% detected once. The sequencing input was peripheral blood. These receptors were taken from a woman in her 70s with acute or convalescent COVID-19.

Only one count was recorded for this clone. The chain is built from TRBV6-5 and TRBJ1-2; possibly TRBD1 for D (5 bases). Germline assignment: CDR1 MNHEY and CDR2 SVGAGI. Trimming removed 2 bases from V and 7 bases from J, with 5 bases in between. This CDR3 has 11 residues. Written as DNA, the CDR3 is TGTGCCAGCAGTTACAGGGGTGGCTACACCTTC. Its translation is CASSYRGGYTF.

This clone was seen a few times. In nucleotides, the CDR3 is TGTGCCAGCAGCTTGGGGGCAGGGGGTAACACAGATACGCAGTATTTT. Translated: CASSLGAGGNTDTQYF. The chain links TRBV5-4 to TRBJ2-3, with 7 bases identical to TRBD1. With 0 bases clipped from V and 2 bases from J, the junction kept 6 bases outside the gene matches. Germline CDR1 SGHNT, CDR2 YYREEE (reference sequence). The CDR3 is 16 amino acids.

This chain uses TRBV11-2 with TRBJ1-2; a possible D gene is TRBD1 (5 bases). V was clipped by 0 bases and J by 8 bases, with 10 bases between them. This CDR3 spans 13 amino acids. CDR1 SGHAT and CDR2 FQNNGV come from the germline V gene. As DNA, the CDR3 is TGTGCCAGCAGCTTAGAAGTTAGGGGCGGCTACACCTTC. Translation: CASSLEVRGGYTF. The full variable domain, completed using reference TRBV11-2 and TRBJ1-2, is EAGVAQSPRYKIIEKRQSVAFWCNPISGHATLYWYQQILGQGPKLLIQFQNNGVVDDSQLPKDRFSAERLKGVDSTLKIQPAKLEDSAVYLCASSLEVRGGYTFGSGTRLTVV.

The rearrangement uses TRBV23-1 and TRBJ1-6; unclear D gene. Being an ORF, TRBV23-1 has a function that is uncertain. V lost 4 bases and J 2 bases, leaving 12 bases between the germline ends. The CDR3 covers 16 residues. The DNA of the CDR3 is TGCGCCAGCAGTCCGGACGTGAGGGCCTATAATTCACCCCTCCACTTT. This sequence encodes CASSPDVRAYNSPLHF.

The V and J genes are TRBV7-6 and TRBJ2-1, with 10 bases lining up with TRBD2. CDR3 length: 15 residues. With 1 base clipped from V and 11 bases from J, the junction kept 8 bases outside the gene matches. Germline lookup yields CDR1 SGHVS and CDR2 FNYEAQ. The CDR3, as DNA: TGTGCCAGCAGCTTAGGGACTAGCGGATTCATGAAGCAGTTCTTC. Its protein product is CASSLGTSGFMKQFF.

The chain joins TRBV5-1 to TRBJ2-2; the match to TRBD2 covers 9 bases. Unmatched junction bases numbered 7, after V lost 2 bases and J lost 2 bases. The CDR3 consists of 17 residues. Per the germline V gene, CDR1 is SGHRS and CDR2 is YFSETQ. This CDR3 is CASSFTSGPVNTGELFF. The CDR3 nucleotides read TGCGCCAGCAGCTTCACTAGCGGGCCCGTAAACACCGGGGAGCTGTTTTTT.

This clone was found once. V and J are TRBV2 and TRBJ2-1; 7 bases match TRBD1. J was trimmed by 3 bases and V by 4 bases; bases with no gene match: 9. Germline V gives CDR1 SNHLY, CDR2 FYNNEI. CDR3 length: 16 amino acids. The CDR3 reads CASSGRDRANYNEQFF. CDR3 DNA: TGTGCCAGCAGTGGCAGAGACAGGGCGAACTACAATGAGCAGTTCTTC.

The CDR3 DNA reads TGTGCCAGCAGCCCCGACTCAGGGGGCACTGAAGCTTTCTTT. It codes for CASSPDSGGTEAFF. The V and J genes are TRBV9 and TRBJ1-1; 7 positions agree with TRBD1. The V and J ends lost 4 bases and 4 bases, in that order; junction bases with no gene match: 7. Germline values: CDR1 SGDLS, CDR2 YYNGEE. This CDR3 has 14 residues.

V is TRBV19 and J is TRBJ1-2; TRBD1 matches 7 bases. This CDR3 spans 13 amino acids. Germline V gene sequence: CDR1 LNHDA, CDR2 SQIVND (reference sequence). With V trimmed by 7 bases and J by 8 bases, 10 bases remained unmatched. The CDR3 reads CASTEGARRGYTF. The DNA of the CDR3 is TGTGCCAGTACCGAGGGGGCCAGGAGAGGCTACACCTTC.

This clone was seen only a few times. V usage is TRBV7-7 and J usage is TRBJ2-2, with D possibly being TRBD2 (6 bases). With 4 bases removed from V and 2 bases from J, the gap between germline ends came to 11 bases. CDR1 and CDR2 from the germline V gene are SSHAT and FNYEAQ (reference sequence). The CDR3 length is 15 residues. CDR3 sequence (DNA): TGTGCCAGCAGCTCGGGACTGTCCAACACCGGGGAGCTGTTTTTT. It is translated as CASSSGLSNTGELFF. Full variable domain (missing parts from reference TRBV7-7 and TRBJ2-2): GAGVSQSPRYKVTKRGQDVTLRCDPISSHATLYWYQQALGQGPEFLTYFNYEAQPDKSGLPSDRFSAERPEGSISTLTIQRTEQRDSAMYRCASSSGLSNTGELFFGEGSRLTVL.

V gene TRBV28 combines with J gene TRBJ1-4, with D perhaps TRBD1 (6 bases). Germline loops: CDR1 MDHEN, CDR2 SYDVKM. The CDR3 has 14 residues. V shed 2 bases and J shed 5 bases, with 9 bases lying between them. CDR3 coding DNA: TGTGCCAGCAGTTTAATAGGACAGAATGAAAAACTGTTTTTT. Translated, it gives CASSLIGQNEKLFF.

V is TRBV18 and J is TRBJ2-4; TRBD1 aligns across 7 bases. The CDR3 loop spans 16 amino acids. V lost 7 bases and J lost 0; bases outside the gene matches: 9. Germline V gene data show CDR1 as KGHSH and CDR2 as LQKENI. CDR3 sequence reads: CASFPGQHSAKNIQYF. In DNA form, the CDR3 reads TGTGCCAGCTTCCCGGGACAGCATTCAGCCAAAAACATTCAGTACTTC.

V usage is TRBV3-1 (or the pseudogene TRBV3-2) and J usage is TRBJ2-2; 10 bases fit TRBD2. The CDR3 totals 15 residues. Germline V CDR1 and CDR2: LGHDT, YNNKEL (reference sequence). J lost 7 bases, V lost 4 bases, and 6 bases had no gene match. CDR3 sequence (DNA): TGTGCCAGCAGCCCTAGCGGGAGAGAAGGCGGGGAGCTGTTTTTT. This codes for CASSPSGREGGELFF.

A few counts support this clone. This chain joins TRBV9 and TRBJ1-1, with 11 bases fitting TRBD1. The CDR3 runs 14 residues. V was clipped by 0 bases and J by 7 bases; unmatched bases: 2. CDR1 and CDR2 from the germline V gene are SGDLS and YYNGEE. The CDR3 region is CASSVVGTGGEAFF. The CDR3, as DNA: TGTGCCAGCAGCGTAGTAGGGACAGGGGGTGAAGCTTTCTTT.

The rearrangement links TRBV4-2 to TRBJ2-5; 10 bases fit TRBD2. The CDR3 spans 16 residues. Germline CDR1 is LGHNA and CDR2 is YNFKEQ. Germline trimming cut 1 base from V and 5 bases from J; bases unmatched to any gene: 7. In nucleotides, the CDR3 is TGTGCCAGCAGCCAAGCCCCAGCGGGAGGGGGGGAGACCCAGTACTTC. It specifies CASSQAPAGGGETQYF.

The table lists this clone with a few counts. The chain joins TRBV7-9 to TRBJ1-2; D is undetermined. CDR3 length equals 12 residues. Trimming took 5 bases from V and 5 from J, leaving 9 bases between them. From germline, CDR1 is SEHNR and CDR2 FQNEAQ (reference sequence). CDR3 sequence (DNA): TGTGCCAGCAGCGATAGCGGGTATGGCTACACCTTC. Translating gives CASSDSGYGYTF.

This clone showed up many times. J is TRBJ1-1 and V is TRBV6-5; perhaps TRBD1 as D (5 bases). CDR1 is MNHEY, CDR2 SVGAGI, per germline. The CDR3 loop spans 13 amino acids. V lost 5 bases and J 10 bases, leaving 17 bases between the germline ends. The CDR3 here is CASSPRGGLGAFF. The DNA of the CDR3 is TGTGCCAGCAGTCCAAGGGGAGGCCTTGGAGCTTTCTTT.

The genes are TRBV30 and TRBJ2-7, with 9 bases aligning to TRBD1. Germline V gene lookup returns CDR1 GTSNPN and CDR2 SVGIG (reference sequence). V lost 4 bases, J lost 1 base, and 8 bases stayed unmatched. This CDR3 is 15 amino acids long. CDR3 in amino acids: CAWTVTGGLSYEQYF. The CDR3 region has the DNA TGTGCCTGGACCGTGACAGGGGGTCTGTCCTACGAGCAGTACTTC.

The rearrangement joins TRBV18 to TRBJ2-2; no reliable D call. This CDR3 is built from 14 residues. Trimming cost V 3 bases and J 7 bases, with 12 bases left between them. Germline CDR1 and CDR2: KGHSH and LQKENI. CDR3 sequence (DNA): TGTGCCAGCTCACCCTCAGGCGTATTCGGGGAGCTGTTTTTT. Amino acid sequence: CASSPSGVFGELFF.

V and J are TRBV11-3 and TRBJ1-1, with D possibly TRBD1 on 6 matching bases. Looked up from germline, CDR1 is SGHNT and CDR2 is YENEEA. Trimming cost V 3 bases and J 8 bases, with 16 bases left between them. The CDR3 sequence is 14 residues long. The CDR3: CASSFGAGVAEAFF. CDR3 nucleotides: TGTGCCAGCAGCTTTGGTGCAGGGGTGGCGGAAGCTTTCTTT.

V usage is TRBV18 and J usage is TRBJ1-1; D ambiguous. Germline CDR1 is KGHSH and CDR2 is LQKENI. V was trimmed by 3 bases and J by 3 bases, leaving 8 bases between them. This CDR3 spans 13 amino acids. CDR3 nucleotide sequence: TGTGCCAGCTCACCCGACACCTACACTGAAGCTTTCTTT. Its protein is CASSPDTYTEAFF.

The rearrangement joins TRBV19 to TRBJ1-5; no clear D. Germline lookup yields CDR1 LNHDA and CDR2 SQIVND (reference sequence). V was cut by 8 bases and J by 0 bases, with 11 bases left in between. The CDR3 totals 14 residues. CDR3 residues: CASRTGNSNQPQHF. The CDR3 DNA sequence: TGTGCCAGTCGGACGGGAAATAGCAATCAGCCCCAGCATTTT.

V usage is TRBV11-2 and J usage is TRBJ2-5; 11 bases agree with TRBD2. J was trimmed by 4 bases and V by 6 bases; bases with no gene match: 7. This CDR3 has 15 amino acids. From germline, CDR1 is SGHAT and CDR2 FQNNGV. The CDR3 reads CASSLLAGGGETQYF. Written as DNA, the CDR3 is TGTGCCAGCAGTCTGCTAGCGGGAGGTGGAGAGACCCAGTACTTC.

V is TRBV9 and J is TRBJ2-1, with TRBD2 identical over 13 bases. The CDR3 contains 18 residues. Trimming removed 3 bases from V and 4 bases from J; junction bases left unmatched: 10. The V gene's germline CDR1 is SGDLS and CDR2 YYNGEE. CDR3 loop: CASSDPGLAGDRYNEQFF. CDR3 nucleotide sequence: TGTGCCAGCAGCGACCCTGGACTAGCGGGAGACCGTTACAATGAGCAGTTCTTC.

The rearrangement uses TRBV10-1 and TRBJ1-1; D unresolved. The CDR3 extends over 14 amino acids. Germline loops: CDR1 WNHNN, CDR2 SYGVQD (reference sequence). V was cut by 2 bases and J by 0 bases, with 7 bases left in between. The CDR3 sequence: CASSEGGMNTEAFF. The CDR3 coding sequence is TGCGCCAGCAGTGAGGGCGGCATGAACACTGAAGCTTTCTTT.

The rearrangement links TRBV3-1 (or the pseudogene TRBV3-2) to TRBJ2-1; 12 bases fit TRBD2. The CDR3 consists of 15 residues. Germline V gene sequence: CDR1 LGHDT, CDR2 YNNKEL (reference sequence). V lost 1 base, J lost 7 bases, and 2 bases stayed unmatched. DNA for the CDR3: TGTGCCAGCAGCCAAGGGACTAGCGGGATAAATGAGCAGTTCTTC. It yields the protein CASSQGTSGINEQFF.

As regards this clone: Other DNA sequences in this specimen translate into the identical CDR3. This chain connects TRBV27 to TRBJ1-5, with D perhaps TRBD1 (6 bases). Per the germline V gene, CDR1 is MNHEY and CDR2 is SMNVEV (reference sequence). The CDR3 is 14 residues long. Deletions cut 10 bases from V and 2 bases from J, with 15 bases between. DNA for the CDR3: TGTGCCACCCCCGCACAGGGTGGCAATCAGCCCCAGCATTTT. Amino acid sequence: CATPAQGGNQPQHF.

This clone has only a few counts. This chain connects TRBV28 to TRBJ1-5, with a tentative D call TRBD1 (6 bases). CDR1 and CDR2 (germline): MDHEN, SYDVKM. The V and J ends lost 2 bases and 9 bases respectively, with 11 bases between them. The CDR3 consists of 13 residues. In DNA form, the CDR3 reads TGTGCCAGCAGTTTAGGACAGCATCGGCCCCAGCATTTT. Translation gives CASSLGQHRPQHF. Full variable domain (remainder filled in from reference TRBV28 and TRBJ1-5): DVKVTQSSRYLVKRTGEKVFLECVQDMDHENMFWYRQDPGLGLRLIYFSYDVKMKEKGDIPEGYSVSREKKERFSLILESASTNQTSMYLCASSLGQHRPQHFGDGTRLSIL.

The V call is TRBV11-3, the J call TRBJ1-1, with a possible D match to TRBD1 (6 bases). Germline V gives CDR1 SGHNT, CDR2 YENEEA. The length of the CDR3 is 14 residues. V was trimmed by 6 bases and J by 5 bases, leaving 16 bases between them. CDR3 amino acids: CASRLRGFGTEAFF. The DNA of the CDR3 is TGTGCCAGCAGACTCAGGGGATTTGGTACTGAAGCTTTCTTT.

The rearrangement links TRBV5-8 to TRBJ1-2; D uncertain. From germline, CDR1 is SGHTS and CDR2 YDEGEE. CDR3 size: 15 residues. The V gene lost 0 bases and the J gene lost 2 bases, with 11 bases spanning the gap. CDR3 loop: CASSLAAGVNYGYTF. CDR3 in DNA: TGTGCCAGCAGCTTGGCGGCCGGGGTGAACTATGGCTACACCTTC. Based on the CDR3 plus reference TRBV5-8 and TRBJ1-2, the full variable domain is EAGVTQSPTHLIKTRGQQATLRCSPISGHTSVYWYQQALGLGLQFLLWYDEGEERNRGNFPPRFSGRQFPNYSSELNVNALELEDSALYLCASSLAAGVNYGYTFGSGTRLTVV.

V gene TRBV19 combines with J gene TRBJ1-2; 7 bases fit TRBD1. The length of the CDR3 is 13 residues. Germline trimming cut 4 bases from V and 7 bases from J; bases unmatched to any gene: 6. Germline V gene lookup returns CDR1 LNHDA and CDR2 SQIVND (reference sequence). The CDR3 protein is CASSTDRVGGYTF. The CDR3, as DNA: TGTGCCAGTAGTACAGACAGGGTTGGTGGCTACACCTTC.

The rearrangement links TRBV5-5 to TRBJ2-1; D gene uncertain. V lost 4 bases and J lost 7, with 18 bases in between. The germline V gene encodes CDR1 SGHKS and CDR2 YYEKEE (reference sequence). CDR3 size: 15 residues. The CDR3, as DNA: TGTGCCAGCAGCGGCATCTTAGCCTCCGGAAATGAGCAGTTCTTC. This codes for CASSGILASGNEQFF.